This TCR beta chain was identified during a study of T cells after yellow fever vaccination. This clonotype turned up a few times. Its antigen remains unidentified. Trimming shortened V by 9 bases and J by 3 bases, and 14 bases separated the two germline ends. The CDR3 consists of 13 residues. Production of TCR cDNA was by 5'RACE template switching, which also added a universal primer site and UMIs. From the 5' RACE reads, TCRdb called clonotypes with MiXCR, one entry per CDR3 protein. The repertoire holds about 210,000 distinct CDR3 sequences, with 3% to 3.5% as singletons. General observations from the study: CD4 and CD8 compartments shared a small share of clonotypes, likely from convergent recombination. Any FACS-sorted repertoire could hold abundant clonotypes that contaminate it from the bulk population.

The sample in question was CD4+ T cells sorted from PBMCs, obtained 10 days after the yellow fever booster vaccination. The chain combines TRBV12-3 or TRBV12-4 with TRBJ1-2, with D possibly TRBD1 on 6 matching bases. The receptor comes from a man aged 18 to 29 who received the YFV17D yellow fever vaccine. The CDR3, as DNA: TGTGCCAGTAACTTACAGGGAGACTATGGCTACACCTTC. Its translation is CASNLQGDYGYTF.